A few counts support the clone carrying this TCR beta chain. The record originates from a study of blood T cells in healthy people across ages. Using a J-beta primer mix together with a sample-barcoded 5' primer, a second PCR was run for roughly 7 to 11 cycles. TCRdb ran MiXCR on the 5' RACE reads and lists one entry per CDR3 protein. The sample contains under 1,000,000 distinct CDR3 sequences, more than 35% of which appear only once. The CDR3 consists of 18 residues. Germline V gene lookup returns CDR1 MDHEN and CDR2 SYDVKM. V dropped 7 bases and J dropped 4; count of bases not matched to a gene: 19.

Input material: blood. This chain uses TRBV28 with TRBJ2-7; 10 bases are shared with TRBD1. The sequence was collected from a man of 80 years or more in good health. DNA of the CDR3: TGTGCCAGCAAAGGGACAGGGGTTAGCGGGAAAGGTAGATACGAGCAGTACTTC. It translates to CASKGTGVSGKGRYEQYF.